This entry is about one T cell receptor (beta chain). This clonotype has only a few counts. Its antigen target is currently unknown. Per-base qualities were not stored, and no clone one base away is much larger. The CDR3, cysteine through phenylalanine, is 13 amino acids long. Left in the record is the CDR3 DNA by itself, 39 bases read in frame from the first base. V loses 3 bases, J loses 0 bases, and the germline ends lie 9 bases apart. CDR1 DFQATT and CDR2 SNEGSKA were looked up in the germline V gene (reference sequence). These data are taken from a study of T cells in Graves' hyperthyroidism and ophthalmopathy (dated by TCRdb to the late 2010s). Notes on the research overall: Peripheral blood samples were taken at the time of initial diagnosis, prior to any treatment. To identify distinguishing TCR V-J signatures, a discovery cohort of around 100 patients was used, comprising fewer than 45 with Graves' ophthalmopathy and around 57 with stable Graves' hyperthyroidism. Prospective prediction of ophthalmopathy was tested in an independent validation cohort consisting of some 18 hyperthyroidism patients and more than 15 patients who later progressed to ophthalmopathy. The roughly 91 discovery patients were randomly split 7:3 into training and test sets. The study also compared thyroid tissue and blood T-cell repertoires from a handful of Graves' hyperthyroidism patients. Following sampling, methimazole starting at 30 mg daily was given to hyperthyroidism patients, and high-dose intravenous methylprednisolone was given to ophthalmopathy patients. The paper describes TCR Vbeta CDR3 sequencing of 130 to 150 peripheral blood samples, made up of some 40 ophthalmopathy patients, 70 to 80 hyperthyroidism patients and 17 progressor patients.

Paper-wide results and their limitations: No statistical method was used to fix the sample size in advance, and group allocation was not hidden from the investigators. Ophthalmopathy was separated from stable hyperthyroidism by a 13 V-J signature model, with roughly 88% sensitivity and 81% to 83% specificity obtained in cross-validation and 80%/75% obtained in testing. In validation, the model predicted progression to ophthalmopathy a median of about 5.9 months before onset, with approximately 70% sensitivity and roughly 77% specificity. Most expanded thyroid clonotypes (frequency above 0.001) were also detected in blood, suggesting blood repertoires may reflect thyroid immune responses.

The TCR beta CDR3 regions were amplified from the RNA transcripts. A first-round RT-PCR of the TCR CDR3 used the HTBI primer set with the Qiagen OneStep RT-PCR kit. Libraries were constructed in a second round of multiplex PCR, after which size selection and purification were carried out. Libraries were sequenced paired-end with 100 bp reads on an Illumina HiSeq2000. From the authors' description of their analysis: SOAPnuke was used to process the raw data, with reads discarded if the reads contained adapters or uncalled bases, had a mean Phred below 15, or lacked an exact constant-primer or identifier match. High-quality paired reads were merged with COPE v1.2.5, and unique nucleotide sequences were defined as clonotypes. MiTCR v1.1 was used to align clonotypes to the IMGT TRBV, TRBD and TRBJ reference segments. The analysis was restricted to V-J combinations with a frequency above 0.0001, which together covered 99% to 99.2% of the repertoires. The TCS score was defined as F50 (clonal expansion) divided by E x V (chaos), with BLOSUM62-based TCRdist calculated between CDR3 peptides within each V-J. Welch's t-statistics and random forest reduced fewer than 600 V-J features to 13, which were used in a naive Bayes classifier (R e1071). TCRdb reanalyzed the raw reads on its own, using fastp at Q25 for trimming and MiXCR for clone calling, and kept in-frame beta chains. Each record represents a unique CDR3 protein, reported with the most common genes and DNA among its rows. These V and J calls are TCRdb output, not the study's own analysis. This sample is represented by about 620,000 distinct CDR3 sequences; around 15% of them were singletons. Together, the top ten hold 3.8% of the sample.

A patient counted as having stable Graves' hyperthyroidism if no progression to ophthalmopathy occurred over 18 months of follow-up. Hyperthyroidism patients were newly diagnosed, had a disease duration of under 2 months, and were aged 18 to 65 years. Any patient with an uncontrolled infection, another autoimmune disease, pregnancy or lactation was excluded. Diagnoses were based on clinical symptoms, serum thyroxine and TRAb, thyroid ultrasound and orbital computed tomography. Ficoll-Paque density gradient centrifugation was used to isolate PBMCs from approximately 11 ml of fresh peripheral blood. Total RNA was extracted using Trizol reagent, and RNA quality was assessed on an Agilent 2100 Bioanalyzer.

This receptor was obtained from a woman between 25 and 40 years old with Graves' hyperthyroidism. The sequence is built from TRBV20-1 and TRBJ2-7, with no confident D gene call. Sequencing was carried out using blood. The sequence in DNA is TGCAGTGCTAGCGGGTTGAGCTCCTACGAGCAGTACTTC. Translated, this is CSASGLSSYEQYF.